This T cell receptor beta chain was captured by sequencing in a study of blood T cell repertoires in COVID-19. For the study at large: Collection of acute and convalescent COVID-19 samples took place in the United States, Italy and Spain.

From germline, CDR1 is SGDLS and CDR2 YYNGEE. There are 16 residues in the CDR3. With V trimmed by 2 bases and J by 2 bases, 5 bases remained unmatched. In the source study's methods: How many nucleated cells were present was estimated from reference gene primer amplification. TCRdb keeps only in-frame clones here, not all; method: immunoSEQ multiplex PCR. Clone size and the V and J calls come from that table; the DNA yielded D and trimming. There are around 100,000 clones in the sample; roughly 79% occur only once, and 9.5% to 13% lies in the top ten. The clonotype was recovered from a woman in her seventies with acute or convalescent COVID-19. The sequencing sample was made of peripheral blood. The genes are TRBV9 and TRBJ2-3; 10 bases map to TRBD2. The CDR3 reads CASSVLGTSATDTQYF. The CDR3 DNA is TGTGCCAGCAGCGTTCTCGGGACTAGCGCCACAGATACGCAGTATTTT.